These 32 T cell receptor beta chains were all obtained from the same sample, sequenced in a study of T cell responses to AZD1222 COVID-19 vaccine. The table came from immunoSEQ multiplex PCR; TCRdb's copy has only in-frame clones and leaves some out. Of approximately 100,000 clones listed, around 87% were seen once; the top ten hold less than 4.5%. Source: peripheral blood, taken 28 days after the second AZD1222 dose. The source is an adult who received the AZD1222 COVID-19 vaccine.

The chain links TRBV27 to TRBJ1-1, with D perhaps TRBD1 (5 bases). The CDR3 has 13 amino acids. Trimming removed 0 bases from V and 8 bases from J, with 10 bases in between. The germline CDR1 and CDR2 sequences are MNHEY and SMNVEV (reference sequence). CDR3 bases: TGTGCCAGCAGTTTATCCCCTGACAGAGAAGCTTTCTTT. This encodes CASSLSPDREAFF.

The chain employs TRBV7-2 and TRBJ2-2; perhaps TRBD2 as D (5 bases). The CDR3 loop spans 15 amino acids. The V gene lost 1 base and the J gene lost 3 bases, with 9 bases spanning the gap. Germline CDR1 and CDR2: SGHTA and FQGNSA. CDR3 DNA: TGTGCCAGCAGCTTAGGGACTCCCCACACCGGGGAGCTGTTTTTT. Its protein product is CASSLGTPHTGELFF.

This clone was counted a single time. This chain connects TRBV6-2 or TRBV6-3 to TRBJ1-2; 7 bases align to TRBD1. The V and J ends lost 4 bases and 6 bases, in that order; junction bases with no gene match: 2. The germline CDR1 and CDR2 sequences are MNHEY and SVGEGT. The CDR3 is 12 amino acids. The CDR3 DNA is TGTGCCAGCAGTTCCAGGGGGAATGGCTACACCTTC. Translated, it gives CASSSRGNGYTF.

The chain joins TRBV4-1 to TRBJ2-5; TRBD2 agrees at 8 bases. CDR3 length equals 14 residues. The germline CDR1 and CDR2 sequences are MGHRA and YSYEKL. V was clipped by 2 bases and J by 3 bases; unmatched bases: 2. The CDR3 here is CASSQMGLEETQYF. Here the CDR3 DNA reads TGCGCCAGCAGCCAAATGGGACTAGAAGAGACCCAGTACTTC.

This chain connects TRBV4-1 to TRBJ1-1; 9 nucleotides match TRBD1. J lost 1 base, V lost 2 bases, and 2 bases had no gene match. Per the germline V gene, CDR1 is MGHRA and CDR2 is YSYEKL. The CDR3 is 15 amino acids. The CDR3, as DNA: TGCGCCAGCAGCCAAAACAGGGGGCAGAACACTGAAGCTTTCTTT. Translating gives CASSQNRGQNTEAFF.

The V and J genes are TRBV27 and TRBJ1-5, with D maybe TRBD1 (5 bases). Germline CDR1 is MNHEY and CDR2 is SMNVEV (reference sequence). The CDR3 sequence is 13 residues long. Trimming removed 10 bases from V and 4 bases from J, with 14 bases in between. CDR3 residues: CATRVQLNQPQHF. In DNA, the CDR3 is TGTGCCACCAGGGTACAGCTAAATCAGCCCCAGCATTTT.

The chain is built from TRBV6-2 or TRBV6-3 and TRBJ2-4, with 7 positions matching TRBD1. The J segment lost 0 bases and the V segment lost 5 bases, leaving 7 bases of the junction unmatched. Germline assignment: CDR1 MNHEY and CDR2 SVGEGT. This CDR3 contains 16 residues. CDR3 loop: CASSQQGLAAKNIQYF. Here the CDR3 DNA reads TGTGCCAGCAGTCAACAGGGGTTGGCAGCCAAAAACATTCAGTACTTC.

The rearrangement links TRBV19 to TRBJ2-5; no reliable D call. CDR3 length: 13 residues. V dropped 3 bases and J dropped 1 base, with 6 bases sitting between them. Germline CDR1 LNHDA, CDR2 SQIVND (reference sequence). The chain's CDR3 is CASSIKAQETQYF. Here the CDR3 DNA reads TGTGCCAGTAGTATCAAGGCCCAAGAGACCCAGTACTTC.

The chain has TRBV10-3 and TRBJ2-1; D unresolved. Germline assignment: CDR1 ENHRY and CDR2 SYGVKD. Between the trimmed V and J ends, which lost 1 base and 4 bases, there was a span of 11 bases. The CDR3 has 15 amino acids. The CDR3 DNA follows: TGTGCCATCAGTGAGTGGAGCTCCCCTTACAATGAGCAGTTCTTC. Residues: CAISEWSSPYNEQFF.

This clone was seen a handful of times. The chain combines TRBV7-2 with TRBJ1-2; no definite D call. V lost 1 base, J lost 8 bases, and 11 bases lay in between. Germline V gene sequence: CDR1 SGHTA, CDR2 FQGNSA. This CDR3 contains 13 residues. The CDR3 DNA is TGTGCCAGCAGCTTAGGGACCTCCGGAGGCTACACCTTC. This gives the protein CASSLGTSGGYTF. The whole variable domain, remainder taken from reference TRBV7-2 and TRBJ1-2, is GAGVSQSPSNKVTEKGKDVELRCDPISGHTALYWYRQSLGQGLEFLIYFQGNSAPDKSGLPSDRFSAERTGGSVSTLTIQRTQQEDSAVYLCASSLGTSGGYTFGSGTRLTVV.

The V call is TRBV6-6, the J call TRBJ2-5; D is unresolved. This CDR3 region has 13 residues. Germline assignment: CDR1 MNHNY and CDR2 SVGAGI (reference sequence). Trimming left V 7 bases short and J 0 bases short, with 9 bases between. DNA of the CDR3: TGTGCCAGCACCCAGACGTACCAAGAGACCCAGTACTTC. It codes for CASTQTYQETQYF.

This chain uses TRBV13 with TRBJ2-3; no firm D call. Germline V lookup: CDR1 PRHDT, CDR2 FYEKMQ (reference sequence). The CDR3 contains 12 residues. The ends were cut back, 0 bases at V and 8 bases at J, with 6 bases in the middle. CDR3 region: CASSLGASTQYF. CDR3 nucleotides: TGTGCCAGCAGCTTAGGGGCAAGTACGCAGTATTTT.

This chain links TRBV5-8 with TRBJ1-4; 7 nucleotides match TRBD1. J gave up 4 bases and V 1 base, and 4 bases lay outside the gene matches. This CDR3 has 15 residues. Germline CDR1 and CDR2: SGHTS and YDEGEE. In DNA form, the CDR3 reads TGTGCCAGCAGCTTGCAAGGGGGCAATAATGAAAAACTGTTTTTT. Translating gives CASSLQGGNNEKLFF. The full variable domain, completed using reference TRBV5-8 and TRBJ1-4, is EAGVTQSPTHLIKTRGQQATLRCSPISGHTSVYWYQQALGLGLQFLLWYDEGEERNRGNFPPRFSGRQFPNYSSELNVNALELEDSALYLCASSLQGGNNEKLFFGSGTQLSVL.

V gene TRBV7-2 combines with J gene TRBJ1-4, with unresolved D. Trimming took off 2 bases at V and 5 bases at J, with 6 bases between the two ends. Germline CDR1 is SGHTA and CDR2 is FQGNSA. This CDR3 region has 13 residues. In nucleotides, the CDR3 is TGTGCCAGCAGCTTAAGTCCCAATGAAAAACTGTTTTTT. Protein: CASSLSPNEKLFF.

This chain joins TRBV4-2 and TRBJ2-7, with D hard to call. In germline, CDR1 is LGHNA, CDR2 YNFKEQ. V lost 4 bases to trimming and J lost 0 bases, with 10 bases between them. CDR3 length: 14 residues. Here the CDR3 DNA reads TGTGCCAGCAGCCCCAAGGATAGCTCCTACGAGCAGTACTTC. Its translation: CASSPKDSSYEQYF.

The CDR3 loop reads CASSTGTGVQPQHF. In nucleotides, the CDR3 is TGTGCCAGCAGCACAGGGACAGGGGTTCAGCCCCAGCATTTT. The chain combines TRBV6-5 with TRBJ1-5; the match to TRBD1 covers 10 bases. The CDR3 runs 14 residues. Germline CDR1 MNHEY, CDR2 SVGAGI. J was trimmed by 6 bases and V by 6 bases; bases with no gene match: 5.

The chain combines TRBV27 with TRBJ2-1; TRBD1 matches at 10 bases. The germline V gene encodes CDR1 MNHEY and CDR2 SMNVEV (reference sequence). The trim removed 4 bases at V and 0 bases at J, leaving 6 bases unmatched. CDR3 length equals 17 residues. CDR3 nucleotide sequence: TGTGCCAGCAGTTCCGGGACAGGGGTTTACTCCTACAATGAGCAGTTCTTC. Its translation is CASSSGTGVYSYNEQFF.

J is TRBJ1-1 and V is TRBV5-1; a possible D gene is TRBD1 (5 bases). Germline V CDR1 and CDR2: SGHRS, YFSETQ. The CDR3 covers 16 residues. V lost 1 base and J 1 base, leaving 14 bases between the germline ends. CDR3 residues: CASSLNEGRGNTEAFF. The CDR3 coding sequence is TGCGCCAGCAGCTTGAACGAGGGGCGCGGGAACACTGAAGCTTTCTTT.

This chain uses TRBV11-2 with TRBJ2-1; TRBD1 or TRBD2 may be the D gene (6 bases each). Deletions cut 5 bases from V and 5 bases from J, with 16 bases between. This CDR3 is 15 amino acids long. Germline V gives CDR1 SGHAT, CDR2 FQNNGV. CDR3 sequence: CASSPGAGTHNEQFF. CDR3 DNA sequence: TGTGCCAGCAGCCCGGGCGCGGGGACACACAATGAGCAGTTCTTC.

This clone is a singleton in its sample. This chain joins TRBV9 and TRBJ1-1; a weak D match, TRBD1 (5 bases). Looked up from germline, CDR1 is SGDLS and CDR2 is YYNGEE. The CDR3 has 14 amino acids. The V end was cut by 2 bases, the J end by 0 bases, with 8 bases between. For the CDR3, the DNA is TGTGCCAGCAGCGTCCAGGGAATGAACACTGAAGCTTTCTTT. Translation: CASSVQGMNTEAFF.

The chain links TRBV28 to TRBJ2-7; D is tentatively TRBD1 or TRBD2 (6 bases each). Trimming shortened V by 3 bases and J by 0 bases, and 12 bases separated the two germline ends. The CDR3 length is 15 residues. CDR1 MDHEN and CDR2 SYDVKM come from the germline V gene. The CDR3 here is CASSFSGGGSYEQYF. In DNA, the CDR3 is TGTGCCAGCAGTTTCTCCGGAGGGGGCTCCTACGAGCAGTACTTC.

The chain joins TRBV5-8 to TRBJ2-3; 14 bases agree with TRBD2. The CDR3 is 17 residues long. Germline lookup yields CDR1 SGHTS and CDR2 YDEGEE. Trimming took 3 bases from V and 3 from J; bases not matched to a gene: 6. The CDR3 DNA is TGTGCCAGCAGCTCCTGGACTAGCGGGGGGACGACAGATACGCAGTATTTT. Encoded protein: CASSSWTSGGTTDTQYF.

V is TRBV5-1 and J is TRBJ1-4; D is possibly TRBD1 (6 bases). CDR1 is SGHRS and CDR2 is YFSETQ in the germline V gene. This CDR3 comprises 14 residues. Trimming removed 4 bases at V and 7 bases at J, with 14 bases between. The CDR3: CASSLVGAGEKLFF. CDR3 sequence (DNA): TGCGCCAGCAGCCTGGTGGGGGCAGGTGAAAAACTGTTTTTT. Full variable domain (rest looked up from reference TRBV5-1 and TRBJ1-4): KAGVTQTPRYLIKTRGQQVTLSCSPISGHRSVSWYQQTPGQGLQFLFEYFSETQRNKGNFPGRFSGRQFSNSRSEMNVSTLELGDSALYLCASSLVGAGEKLFFGSGTQLSVL.

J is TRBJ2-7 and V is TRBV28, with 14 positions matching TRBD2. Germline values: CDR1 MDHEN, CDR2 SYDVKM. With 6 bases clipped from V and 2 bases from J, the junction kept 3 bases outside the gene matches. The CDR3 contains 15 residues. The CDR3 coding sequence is TGTGCCAGCAGCCTGGGACTAGCGGGAGCCTACGAGCAGTACTTC. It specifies CASSLGLAGAYEQYF.

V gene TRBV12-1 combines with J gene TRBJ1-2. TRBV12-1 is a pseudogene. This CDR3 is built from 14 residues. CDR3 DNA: TGTGCCAGCAGCTTTTGGGGGGTTAACTATGGCTACACCTTC. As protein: CASSFWGVNYGYTF.

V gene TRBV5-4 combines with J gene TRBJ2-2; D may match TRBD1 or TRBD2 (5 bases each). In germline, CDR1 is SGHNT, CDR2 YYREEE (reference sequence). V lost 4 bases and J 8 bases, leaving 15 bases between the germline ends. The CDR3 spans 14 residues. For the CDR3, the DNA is TGTGCCAGCAGCACGACCGGGGCGCAAGGGGAGCTGTTTTTT. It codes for CASSTTGAQGELFF.

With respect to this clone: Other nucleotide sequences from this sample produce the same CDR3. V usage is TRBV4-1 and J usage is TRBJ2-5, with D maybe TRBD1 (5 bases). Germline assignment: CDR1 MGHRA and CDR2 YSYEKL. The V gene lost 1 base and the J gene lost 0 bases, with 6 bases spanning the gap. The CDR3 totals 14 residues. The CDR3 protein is CASSQGTYQETQYF. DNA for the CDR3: TGCGCCAGCAGCCAAGGGACATACCAAGAGACCCAGTACTTC.

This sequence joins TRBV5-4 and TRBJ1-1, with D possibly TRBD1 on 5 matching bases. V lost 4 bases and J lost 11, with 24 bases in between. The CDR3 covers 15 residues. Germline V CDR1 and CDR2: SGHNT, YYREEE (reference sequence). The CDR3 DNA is TGTGCCAGCAGCCCCGAAAGCCGGGGGTTCGGTGAGGCTTTCTTT. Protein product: CASSPESRGFGEAFF.

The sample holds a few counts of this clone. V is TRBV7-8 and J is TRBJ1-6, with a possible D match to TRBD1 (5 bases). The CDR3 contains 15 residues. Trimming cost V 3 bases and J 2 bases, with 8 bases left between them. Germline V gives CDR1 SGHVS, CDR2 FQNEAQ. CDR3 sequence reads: CASSFEGTYNSPLHF. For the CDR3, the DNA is TGTGCCAGCAGCTTTGAGGGGACCTATAATTCACCCCTCCACTTT.

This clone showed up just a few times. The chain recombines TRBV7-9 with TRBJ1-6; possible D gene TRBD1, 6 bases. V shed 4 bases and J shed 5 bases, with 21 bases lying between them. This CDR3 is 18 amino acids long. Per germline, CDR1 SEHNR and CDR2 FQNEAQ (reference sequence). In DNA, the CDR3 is TGTGCCAGCAGCTCCCTCAGGAGCCGGGACAAAGATAATTCACCCCTCCACTTT. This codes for CASSSLRSRDKDNSPLHF.

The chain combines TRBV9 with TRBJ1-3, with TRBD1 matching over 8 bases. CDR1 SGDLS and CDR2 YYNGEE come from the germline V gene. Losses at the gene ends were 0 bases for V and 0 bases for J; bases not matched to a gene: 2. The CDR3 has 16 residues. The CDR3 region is CASSVGQGNSGNTIYF. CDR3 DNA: TGTGCCAGCAGCGTAGGACAGGGGAACTCTGGAAACACCATATATTTT. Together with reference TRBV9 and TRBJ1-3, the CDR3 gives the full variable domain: DSGVTQTPKHLITATGQRVTLRCSPRSGDLSVYWYQQSLDQGLQFLIQYYNGEERAKGNILERFSAQQFPDLHSELNLSSLELGDSALYFCASSVGQGNSGNTIYFGEGSWLTVV.

The CDR3 sequence: CASGIAPNTEAFF. CDR3 nucleotide sequence: TGTGCCAGCGGCATAGCACCGAACACTGAAGCTTTCTTT. V usage is TRBV14 and J usage is TRBJ1-1, with no clear D. Germline CDR1 and CDR2: SGHDN and FVKESK. The CDR3 loop spans 13 amino acids. The ends were cut back, 8 bases at V and 1 base at J, with 11 bases in the middle.